The subject of this entry is one T cell receptor beta chain. Its antigen is currently unknown. The data derive from a study of shared clonotypes between healthy human individuals. As for the study in general: The cohort had two women and three men, ages 18 to 49. Three plates were used per donor for CD4 naive, three for CD4 memory, two for CD8 naive and one for CD8 memory. Study-level findings and limits: Shared clonotypes across all four donors exceeded non-shared ones in generation probability.

CD8 cells classed as naive were CD45RO-negative and positively selected for CCR7, excluding terminally differentiated effector memory CD45RA+ cells. Original processing methods: Filtering differed since immunoSEQ provided only junctions, with no quality scores. Here immunoSEQ multiplex PCR was the method, and the copy in TCRdb shows in-frame clones only, minus some. V and J calls and clone size are those listed in that table; D and trimming were worked out from the DNA. This table holds some 2 million clones, about 95% found once. The sequencing sample was made of naive CD8+ T cells sorted from blood. This TCR derives from a young man in good health.

The CDR3 region has the DNA TGCAGCGTTGAACCAGGGGTCTATGGCTACACCTTC. It encodes CSVEPGVYGYTF. The rearrangement joins TRBV29-1 to TRBJ1-2, with D possibly matching TRBD1 (6 bases). With 2 bases removed from V and 4 bases from J, the gap between germline ends came to 8 bases. Germline V CDR1 and CDR2: SQVTM, ANQGSEA. The CDR3 is made up of 12 amino acids.